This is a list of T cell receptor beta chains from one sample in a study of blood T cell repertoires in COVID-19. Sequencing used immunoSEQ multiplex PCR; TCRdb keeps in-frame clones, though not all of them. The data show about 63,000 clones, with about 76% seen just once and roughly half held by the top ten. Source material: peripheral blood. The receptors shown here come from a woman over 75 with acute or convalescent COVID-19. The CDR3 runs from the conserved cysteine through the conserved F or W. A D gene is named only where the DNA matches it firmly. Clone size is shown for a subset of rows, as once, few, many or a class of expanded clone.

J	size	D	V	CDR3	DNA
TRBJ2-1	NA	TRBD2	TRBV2	CASSEARLAGGPHEQFF	TGTGCCAGCAGTGAAGCCCGACTAGCGGGAGGGCCCCATGAGCAGTTCTTC
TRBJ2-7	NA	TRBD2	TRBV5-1	CASSFVFTSAYEQYF	TGCGCCAGCAGCTTTGTGTTTACTAGCGCCTACGAGCAGTACTTC
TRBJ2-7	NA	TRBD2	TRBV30	CAWGVRRLAGGEQYF	TGTGCCTGGGGTGTAAGAAGGCTAGCGGGAGGCGAGCAGTACTTC
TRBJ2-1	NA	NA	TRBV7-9	CASSPKFRVGGNEQFF	TGTGCCAGCAGCCCCAAATTCCGGGTGGGAGGCAATGAGCAGTTCTTC
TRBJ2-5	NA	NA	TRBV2	CASSVRLFQETQYF	TGTGCCAGCAGTGTTAGACTATTTCAAGAGACCCAGTACTTC
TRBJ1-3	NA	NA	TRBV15	CATSRDNSGNTIYF	TGTGCCACCAGCAGAGATAACAGTGGAAACACCATATATTTT
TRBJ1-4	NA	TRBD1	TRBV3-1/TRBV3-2	CASRSRGQLNEKLFF	TGTGCCAGCAGAAGTAGGGGGCAACTTAATGAAAAACTGTTTTTT
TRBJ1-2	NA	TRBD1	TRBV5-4	CASSPGGQANYGYTF	TGTGCCAGCAGCCCGGGGGGACAGGCTAACTATGGCTACACCTTC
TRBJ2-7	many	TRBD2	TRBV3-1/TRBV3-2	CASSPRAGAVSEQYF	TGTGCCAGCAGCCCGCGAGCGGGAGCGGTATCCGAGCAGTACTTC
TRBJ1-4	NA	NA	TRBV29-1	CSVSWGGYEKLFF	TGCAGCGTGTCTTGGGGGGGCTATGAAAAACTGTTTTTT
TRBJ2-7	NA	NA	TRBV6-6	CATSGDPLSEQYF	TGTGCCACTTCGGGGGATCCTCTCTCCGAGCAGTACTTC
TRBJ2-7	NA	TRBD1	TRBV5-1	CASSTGGRYEQYF	TGCGCCAGCAGCACAGGGGGCAGGTACGAGCAGTACTTC
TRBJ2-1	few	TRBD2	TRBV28	CASRALAAYNEQFF	TGTGCCAGCAGGGCACTAGCGGCCTACAATGAGCAGTTCTTC
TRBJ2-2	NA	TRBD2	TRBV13	CASSLGETSGGELFF	TGTGCCAGCAGCTTAGGCGAAACTAGCGGCGGGGAGCTGTTTTTT
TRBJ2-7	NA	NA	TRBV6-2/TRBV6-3	CASSYWGRSSYEQYF	TGTGCCAGCAGTTACTGGGGCAGGAGCTCCTACGAGCAGTACTTC
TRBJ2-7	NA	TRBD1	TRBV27	CASRNPGQRFNEQYF	TGTGCCAGCAGAAACCCGGGACAGCGTTTCAACGAGCAGTACTTC
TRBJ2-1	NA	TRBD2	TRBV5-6	CASSRSGLGLYNEQFF	TGTGCCAGCAGCCGTTCCGGACTAGGTCTTTACAATGAGCAGTTCTTC
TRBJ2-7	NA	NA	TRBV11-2	CASSRSRGSYEQYF	TGTGCCAGCAGCCGTAGCCGCGGGTCCTACGAGCAGTACTTC
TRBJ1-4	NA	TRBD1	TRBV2	CASSLIRTGGEKLFF	TGTGCCAGCAGTTTGATTCGGACAGGGGGTGAAAAACTGTTTTTT
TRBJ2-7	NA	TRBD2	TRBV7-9	CASSPKTSGNSYEQYF	TGTGCCAGCAGCCCTAAGACTAGCGGGAACTCCTACGAGCAGTACTTC
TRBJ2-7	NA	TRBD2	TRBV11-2	CASTTLTLAGTQGDEQYF	TGTGCCAGCACCACTCTGACCCTAGCGGGAACCCAAGGGGACGAGCAGTACTTC
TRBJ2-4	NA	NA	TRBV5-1	CASSLGLAGMRAKNIQYF	TGCGCCAGCAGCTTGGGGTTGGCGGGGATGAGAGCCAAAAACATTCAGTACTTC
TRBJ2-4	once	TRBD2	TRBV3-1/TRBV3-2	CASSGRLAGGGVKNIQYF	TGTGCCAGCAGCGGCAGACTAGCGGGAGGCGGGGTCAAAAACATTCAGTACTTC
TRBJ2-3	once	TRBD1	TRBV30	CAWSETGVGTDTQYF	TGTGCCTGGAGTGAAACAGGGGTCGGGACAGATACGCAGTATTTT
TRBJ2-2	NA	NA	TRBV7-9	CATPSGRSDTGELFF	TGTGCCACCCCTAGTGGGAGGAGCGATACCGGGGAGCTGTTTTTT
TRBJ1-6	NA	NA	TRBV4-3	CASSQAYVSYNSPLHF	TGCGCCAGCAGCCAAGCCTACGTCTCCTATAATTCACCCCTCCACTTT
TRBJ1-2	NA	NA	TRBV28	CASTRRGAHYGYTF	TGTGCCAGTACTCGCCGGGGGGCGCACTATGGCTACACCTTC
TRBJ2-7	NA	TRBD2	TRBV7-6	CASSLVAPGLAGAEQYF	TGTGCCAGCAGCTTAGTCGCCCCGGGACTAGCGGGAGCCGAGCAGTACTTC
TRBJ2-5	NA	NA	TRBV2	CASSEADQETQYF	TGTGCCAGCAGTGAGGCAGACCAAGAGACCCAGTACTTC
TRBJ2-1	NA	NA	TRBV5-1	CASSLGGTNYNEQFF	TGCGCCAGCAGCTTGGGAGGGACAAACTACAATGAGCAGTTCTTC
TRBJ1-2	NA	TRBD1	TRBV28	CASSLGTAGYTF	TGTGCCAGCAGTTTGGGGACAGCTGGCTACACCTTC
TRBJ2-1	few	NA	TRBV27	CASTTDSHNEQFF	TGTGCCAGCACCACGGACTCTCACAATGAGCAGTTCTTC
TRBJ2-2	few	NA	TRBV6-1	CASSEILGGTGELFF	TGTGCCAGCAGTGAAATCTTAGGGGGCACCGGGGAGCTGTTTTTT
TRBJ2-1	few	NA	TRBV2	CASSPVYNEQFF	TGTGCCAGCAGTCCAGTCTACAATGAGCAGTTCTTC
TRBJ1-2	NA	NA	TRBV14	CASSHDPGSYGYTF	TGTGCCAGCAGCCATGACCCCGGGTCCTATGGCTACACCTTC
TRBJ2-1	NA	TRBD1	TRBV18	CASSRDRGPNEQFF	TGTGCCAGCTCCCGGGACAGGGGACCCAATGAGCAGTTCTTC
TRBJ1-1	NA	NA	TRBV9	CASSRQGHPGTEAFF	TGTGCCAGCAGCCGCCAAGGACACCCGGGCACTGAAGCTTTCTTT
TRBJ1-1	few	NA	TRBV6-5	CASSSREGGNTEAFF	TGTGCCAGCAGTTCCCGGGAGGGGGGGAACACTGAAGCTTTCTTT
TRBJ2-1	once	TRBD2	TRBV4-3	CASSQEYGLAYNEQFF	TGCGCCAGCAGCCAAGAATACGGACTAGCGTACAATGAGCAGTTCTTC
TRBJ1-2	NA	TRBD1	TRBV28	CASTGTGVNYGYTF	TGTGCCAGCACCGGGACAGGTGTTAACTATGGCTACACCTTC
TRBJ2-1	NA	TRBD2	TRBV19	CASSMASGARSYNEQFF	TGTGCCAGTAGTATGGCTAGCGGGGCACGCTCCTACAATGAGCAGTTCTTC
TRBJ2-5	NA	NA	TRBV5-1	CASSLPSGAEETQYF	TGCGCCAGCAGCTTGCCCTCTGGAGCGGAAGAGACCCAGTACTTC
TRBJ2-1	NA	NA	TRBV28	CASSFYVEQFF	TGTGCCAGCAGTTTTTATGTTGAGCAGTTCTTC
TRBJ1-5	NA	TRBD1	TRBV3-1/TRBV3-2	CASSPKTGGDQPQHF	TGTGCCAGCAGCCCAAAGACAGGGGGCGATCAGCCCCAGCATTTT
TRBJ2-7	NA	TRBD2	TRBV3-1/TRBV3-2	CASSLSSGRYYEQYF	TGTGCCAGCAGCCTGAGTAGCGGGAGGTACTACGAGCAGTACTTC
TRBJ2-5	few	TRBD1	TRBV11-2	CASSEGTAGRGETQYF	TGTGCCAGCAGCGAAGGGACAGCCGGCCGTGGAGAGACCCAGTACTTC
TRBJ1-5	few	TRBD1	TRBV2	CASSPGTGFGQPQHF	TGTGCCAGCAGCCCCGGGACAGGGTTTGGACAGCCCCAGCATTTT
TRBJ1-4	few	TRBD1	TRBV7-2	CASSLWSGTEREKLFF	TGTGCCAGCAGCTTATGGTCAGGGACAGAGCGCGAAAAACTGTTTTTT
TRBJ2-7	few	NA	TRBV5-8	CASSVGGEQYF	TGTGCCAGCAGCGTAGGAGGCGAGCAGTACTTC
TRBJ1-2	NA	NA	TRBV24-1	CATSDQADYGYTF	TGTGCCACCAGTGATCAGGCCGACTATGGCTACACCTTC
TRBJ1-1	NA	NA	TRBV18	CASSPLRDMNTEAFF	TGTGCCAGCTCACCACTAAGGGACATGAACACTGAAGCTTTCTTT
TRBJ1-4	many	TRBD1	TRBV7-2	CASSVGQGYEKLFF	TGTGCCAGCAGCGTGGGACAGGGGTACGAAAAACTGTTTTTT
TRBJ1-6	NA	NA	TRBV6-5	CASSRQEENSPLHF	TGTGCCAGCAGTCGACAGGAGGAGAATTCACCCCTCCACTTT